This entry lists 20 T cell receptor beta chains sequenced from one sample in a study of human T cells and chemical hapten exposure. As to time point: pre-sensitization, week 0. Treatment: therapeutic diphenylcyclopropenone sensitization with weekly scalp DPC. TCRdb re-called the RACE reads through MiXCR, storing one row per CDR3 protein. The sample has over 85,000 distinct CDR3 sequences; 11% are singletons. This material consisted of whole blood, taken in connection with sensitization to the hapten diphenylcyclopropenone (DPC). The receptors were gathered from a woman aged 55-70 years with alopecia areata. Some clones in this sample may be carry-over from other donors' samples.

This clonotype has just a few counts. The CDR3 region has the DNA TGTGCCAGCAGCCGAACAGGGGCCAGGGACCACGAGCAGTACTTC. Translating it yields CASSRTGARDHEQYF. This chain joins TRBV11-2 and TRBJ2-7; TRBD1 aligns across 7 bases. Germline V gives CDR1 SGHAT, CDR2 FQNNGV. This CDR3 comprises 15 residues. V shed 5 bases and J 5 bases; nucleotides not matched to a gene: 12.

This clonotype was detected a few times. V usage is TRBV3-1 and J usage is TRBJ1-5, with TRBD1 matching over 7 bases. Germline V gene lookup returns CDR1 LGHDT and CDR2 YNNKEL (reference sequence). This CDR3 comprises 19 residues. The ends lost 2 bases at V and 0 bases at J; junction bases unmatched: 13. This CDR3 reads CASSQSSGTAGYSNQPQHF. The CDR3, as DNA: TGTGCCAGCAGCCAAAGCTCTGGGACAGCCGGATATAGCAATCAGCCCCAGCATTTT.

This clonotype was counted only a few times. This chain uses TRBV5-1 with TRBJ2-7; TRBD2 aligns across 11 bases. The germline V gene has CDR1 SGHRS and CDR2 YFSETQ. The CDR3 runs 16 residues. Trimming took 0 bases from V and 4 from J; bases not matched to a gene: 6. CDR3 DNA: TGCGCCAGCAGCTTGGAGACTAGCGGGGCGGTGTACGAGCAGTACTTC. Translated: CASSLETSGAVYEQYF.

This clonotype has just a few counts. This rearrangement joins TRBV6-6 to TRBJ2-3; 8 bases are shared with TRBD1. The V gene's germline CDR1 is MNHNY and CDR2 SVGAGI (reference sequence). This CDR3 has 14 amino acids. The V gene end was trimmed by 6 bases and the J gene end by 3 bases; junction bases not matched to a gene: 5. The CDR3 sequence: CASRRQGRTDTQYF. In DNA, the CDR3 is TGTGCCAGCAGGCGACAGGGGAGAACAGATACGCAGTATTTT.

The gene calls are TRBV20-1 and TRBJ2-3; D gene uncertain. Deletions cut 1 base from V and 4 bases from J, with 6 bases between. CDR3 size: 12 residues. Germline V gene lookup returns CDR1 DFQATT and CDR2 SNEGSKA (reference sequence). The CDR3 DNA is TGCAGTGCTAGAGGGATCGCAGATACGCAGTATTTT. Its translation is CSARGIADTQYF.

This clonotype showed up many times. The chain uses TRBV5-6 and TRBJ2-1; 13 bases are a match to TRBD2. The CDR3 contains 15 residues. V shed 4 bases, J shed 10 bases, and the junction held 8 bases outside the gene matches. Per the germline V gene, CDR1 is SGHDT and CDR2 is YYEEEE. The CDR3 DNA reads TGTGCCAGCAGCGCGGGACTAGCGGGGAGGCGCGAGCAGTTCTTC. It yields the protein CASSAGLAGRREQFF.

The gene calls are TRBV6-4 and TRBJ1-2; a weak D match, TRBD1 (5 bases). CDR3 length: 13 residues. The V end lost 5 bases, the J end lost 7 bases, and 14 bases lay between the germline ends. Germline values: CDR1 MRHNA, CDR2 SNTAGT. The CDR3: CASSPGVPFGYTF. The CDR3 region has the DNA TGTGCCAGCAGTCCGGGGGTTCCTTTTGGCTACACCTTC.

This clonotype was picked up many times. The chain employs TRBV6-2 or TRBV6-3 and TRBJ1-1; D call uncertain. This CDR3 contains 13 residues. The V gene lost 5 bases and the J gene lost 1 base, with 8 bases spanning the gap. CDR1 is MNHEY and CDR2 is SVGEGT in the germline V gene. The DNA for the CDR3 is TGTGCCAGCAGTCGGTACTCGAACACTGAAGCTTTCTTT. Translating gives CASSRYSNTEAFF.

This clonotype was found many times. V and J are TRBV18 and TRBJ2-7; unclear D gene. The germline V gene has CDR1 KGHSH and CDR2 LQKENI. V gave up 6 bases and J gave up 3 bases, with 15 bases separating them. The CDR3 loop spans 14 amino acids. The CDR3 here is CASSSAPMDYEQYF. DNA of the CDR3: TGTGCCAGCTCTTCGGCGCCGATGGACTACGAGCAGTACTTC.

The rearrangement uses TRBV29-1 and TRBJ1-2; the D gene is possibly TRBD1 (5 bases). This CDR3 is 13 amino acids long. V dropped 6 bases and J dropped 3 bases, with 14 bases sitting between them. Germline values: CDR1 SQVTM, CDR2 ANQGSEA. The CDR3 region is CSVTDTTDYGYTF. Here the CDR3 DNA reads TGCAGCGTGACGGACACCACCGACTATGGCTACACCTTC.

The chain joins TRBV7-9 to TRBJ2-5, with 11 bases fitting TRBD2. CDR1 is SEHNR, CDR2 FQNEAQ, per germline (reference sequence). V gave up 5 bases and J gave up 1 base; unmatched junction bases: 12. CDR3 length: 18 residues. The CDR3, as DNA: TGTGCCAGCAGCCGAATGATCACTAGCGGGGGTACCCAAGAGACCCAGTACTTC. Translation: CASSRMITSGGTQETQYF.

The CDR3: CAISDKRQYF. CDR3 in DNA: TGTGCCATCAGTGATAAGCGGCAGTACTTC. The J gene is TRBJ2-7, the V gene TRBV10-3; D unresolved. Per germline, CDR1 ENHRY and CDR2 SYGVKD. The CDR3 runs 10 residues. Trimming cost V 3 bases and J 9 bases, with 6 bases left between them.

This clonotype was recorded at least ten times. The gene calls are TRBV7-2 and TRBJ1-2, with 7 bases identical to TRBD1. Germline-derived CDR1 and CDR2 are SGHTA and FQGNSA. The CDR3 length is 13 residues. Trimming removed 5 bases from V and 4 bases from J; junction bases left unmatched: 4. CDR3 amino acids: CASSRDSLYGYTF. In DNA, the CDR3 is TGTGCCAGCAGCAGGGACAGCCTCTATGGCTACACCTTC.

The chain joins TRBV12-3 or TRBV12-4 to TRBJ2-7; no clear D. V was shortened by 4 bases and J by 2 bases, with 15 bases between the two germline ends. The CDR3 has 15 amino acids. The CDR3 loop is CASSSWAGIPYEQYF. The CDR3 coding sequence is TGTGCCAGCAGTTCCTGGGCCGGAATCCCCTACGAGCAGTACTTC.

This clonotype was recorded a few times. The V call is TRBV15, the J call TRBJ2-5; possibly TRBD1 for D (6 bases). The V end lost 0 bases, the J end lost 5 bases, and 10 bases lay between the germline ends. This CDR3 region has 14 residues. Germline V CDR1 and CDR2: LNHNV, YYDKDF (reference sequence). This chain's CDR3 is CATSRDPRGETQYF. In DNA, the CDR3 is TGTGCCACCAGCAGAGATCCGAGGGGGGAGACCCAGTACTTC.

J is TRBJ2-7 and V is TRBV20-1; the match to TRBD1 covers 7 bases. With 4 bases clipped from V and 5 bases from J, the junction kept 8 bases outside the gene matches. Germline CDR1 and CDR2: DFQATT and SNEGSKA (reference sequence). The CDR3 spans 13 residues. Written as DNA, the CDR3 is TGCAGTGCTACTACAGGGGTTGCCAACGAGCAGTACTTC. Translated: CSATTGVANEQYF.

This clonotype has a count of ten or more. V gene TRBV25-1 combines with J gene TRBJ1-2; D not certain. Trimming removed 3 bases from V and 3 bases from J, with 8 bases in between. The length of the CDR3 is 13 residues. Germline V lookup: CDR1 MGHDK, CDR2 SYGVNS. The CDR3 coding sequence is TGTGCCAGCAGTGATGGCATTTACTATGGCTACACCTTC. It yields the protein CASSDGIYYGYTF.

The J gene is TRBJ2-3, the V gene TRBV5-1; D unclear. CDR1 is SGHRS and CDR2 is YFSETQ in the germline V gene. Trimming pared 0 bases from V and 4 bases from J, leaving 6 bases between. The CDR3 sequence is 13 residues long. Written as DNA, the CDR3 is TGCGCCAGCAGCTTGGGGGCAGCAGATACGCAGTATTTT. Protein: CASSLGAADTQYF.

This clonotype appeared a few times. V gene TRBV4-1 combines with J gene TRBJ2-4, with a possible D match to TRBD1 (5 bases). Germline CDR1 MGHRA, CDR2 YSYEKL. The CDR3 sequence is 14 residues long. V was cut by 0 bases and J by 7 bases, with 10 bases left in between. The CDR3 DNA is TGCGCCAGCAGCCAAGAGGGAAGGGGCAACATTCAGTACTTC. It specifies CASSQEGRGNIQYF.

The chain has TRBV5-1 and TRBJ2-7; possibly TRBD2 for D (6 bases). Trimming stripped 0 bases from V and 0 bases from J, with 10 bases between. This CDR3 is 15 amino acids long. Germline V gene data show CDR1 as SGHRS and CDR2 as YFSETQ. The CDR3 region is CASSLGGAASYEQYF. The CDR3 coding sequence is TGCGCCAGCAGCTTGGGCGGGGCCGCCTCCTACGAGCAGTACTTC.